These 31 T cell receptor beta chains were sequenced from one sample in a study of blood T cells in healthy people across ages. PCR was performed a second time for about 7 to 12 cycles using a sample-barcoded 5' primer and a J-beta primer mix. TCRdb analysed the 5' RACE reads with MiXCR anew, one entry per CDR3 protein. This table has over 600,000 distinct CDR3 sequences, about 45% appearing once. The sample comprised blood. The receptor set was obtained from an older man in good health.

This clonotype was observed a few times. The rearrangement links TRBV5-4 to TRBJ2-5, with TRBD1 matching 12 bases. Trimming cost V 2 bases and J 6 bases; bases outside gene matches: 5. CDR3 length equals 15 residues. In germline, CDR1 is SGHNT, CDR2 YYREEE (reference sequence). CDR3 region: CASSLGTGGGKTQYF. As DNA, the CDR3 is TGTGCCAGCAGCTTAGGGACAGGGGGCGGGAAGACCCAGTACTTC.

As to this clonotype: This may come from a read error, since a much larger clone is one base off. In this CDR3 the conserved last residue, phenylalanine or tryptophan, is missing, so a read error is likely. The chain has TRBV7-2 and TRBJ2-1; possible D gene TRBD1, 6 bases. The CDR3 consists of 16 residues. Germline-derived CDR1 and CDR2 are SGHTA and FQGNSA. With 3 bases removed from V and 7 bases from J, the gap between germline ends came to 19 bases. The CDR3: CASSLFGQGLSNEQFL. The CDR3 nucleotides read TGTGCCAGCAGCTTGTTCGGGCAGGGGTTGTCGAATGAGCAGTTCTTG.

The chain carries TRBV6-2 or TRBV6-3 and TRBJ2-1; D possibly corresponds to TRBD2 (5 bases). From germline, CDR1 is MNHEY and CDR2 SVGEGT. V was pared by 8 bases and J by 6 bases, with 17 bases between. This CDR3 comprises 14 residues. The DNA for the CDR3 is TGTGCCAGCCGACGGGATTCTCCTTTCAATGAGCAGTTCTTC. It specifies CASRRDSPFNEQFF.

Concerning this clonotype: It may be a read error: a sequence one base away is much more abundant. The chain links TRBV7-9 to TRBJ2-7, with D unclear. Gene TRBJ2-4 matches the end of the DNA better, so the J call may be wrong. This CDR3 is built from 13 residues. CDR1 SEHNR and CDR2 FQNEAQ come from the germline V gene (reference sequence). This CDR3 is CASSLGKENIQYF. In DNA, the CDR3 is TGTGCCAGCAGCTTAGGGAAGGAAAACATTCAGTACTTC.

This clonotype was seen a single time. This chain uses TRBV20-1 with TRBJ2-7; 13 bases are a match to TRBD2. Germline trimming cut 0 bases from V and 7 bases from J; bases unmatched to any gene: 9. The CDR3 has 16 amino acids. In germline, CDR1 is DFQATT, CDR2 SNEGSKA (reference sequence). The CDR3 spells CSARDPGLAGNDEQYF. The CDR3 region has the DNA TGCAGTGCTAGAGATCCGGGACTAGCGGGAAATGATGAGCAGTACTTC.

This clonotype was observed a handful of times. The chain carries TRBV20-1 and TRBJ2-5; a possible D gene is TRBD1 (5 bases). Trimming took 4 bases from V and 7 from J, leaving 13 bases between them. This CDR3 has 12 residues. Per germline, CDR1 DFQATT and CDR2 SNEGSKA (reference sequence). CDR3 in amino acids: CSATVDQGTQYF. The CDR3 DNA sequence: TGCAGTGCTACTGTGGATCAGGGGACCCAGTACTTC.

This clonotype was seen a few times. A read error is possible here, since a much larger clone lies one base away. The chain combines TRBV20-1 with TRBJ2-1, with D possibly TRBD2 on 6 matching bases. The end of the DNA is better explained by TRBJ2-7, so the J call may be wrong. From germline, CDR1 is DFQATT and CDR2 SNEGSKA (reference sequence). The CDR3 loop spans 15 amino acids. The CDR3 DNA sequence: TGCAGTGCTAGAGGTAATAGCGGCTCCTACAATGAGCAGTACTTC. Translating gives CSARGNSGSYNEQYF.

The rearrangement joins TRBV12-3 or TRBV12-4 to TRBJ2-3; D is unclear. V lost 2 bases and J lost 5, with 8 bases in between. The CDR3 is 13 amino acids. This chain's CDR3 is CASSLNNLDTQYF. Written as DNA, the CDR3 is TGTGCCAGCAGTTTAAACAATCTAGATACGCAGTATTTT.

CDR3 region: CSSRGVSPTGELFF. DNA for the CDR3: TGCAGCTCCCGGGGAGTTTCCCCCACCGGGGAGCTGTTTTTT. V usage is TRBV29-1 and J usage is TRBJ2-2; a weak D match, TRBD2 (5 bases). The CDR3 length is 14 residues. Trimming cost V 8 bases and J 4 bases, with 17 bases left between them. CDR1 and CDR2 (germline): SQVTM, ANQGSEA.

The chain joins TRBV6-2 or TRBV6-3 to TRBJ2-3, with 7 bases identical to TRBD2. Germline lookup yields CDR1 MNHEY and CDR2 SVGEGT. CDR3 length: 12 residues. V dropped 7 bases and J dropped 6; count of bases not matched to a gene: 4. In DNA form, the CDR3 reads TGTGCCAGCACCCCCGGGGGGGATACGCAGTATTTT. This encodes CASTPGGDTQYF.

V is TRBV9 and J is TRBJ2-1, with TRBD1 identical over 7 bases. The germline V gene has CDR1 SGDLS and CDR2 YYNGEE. J lost 5 bases, V lost 3 bases, and 8 bases had no gene match. The CDR3 spans 15 residues. CDR3 nucleotides: TGTGCCAGCAGCGGTGAGGGGGCGTCGGACAATGAGCAGTTCTTC. Translated: CASSGEGASDNEQFF.

This clonotype was counted between two and nine times. The chain links TRBV10-3 to TRBJ2-7; 10 nucleotides align to TRBD2. This CDR3 contains 14 residues. Trimming removed 10 bases from V and 3 bases from J; junction bases left unmatched: 9. Looked up from germline, CDR1 is ENHRY and CDR2 is SYGVKD. The CDR3 nucleotides read TGTGCCACAACCGAGGGACTAGCGAACTACGAGCAGTACTTC. This translates into CATTEGLANYEQYF.

This clonotype was detected a few times. The rearrangement joins TRBV6-6 to TRBJ2-7; 12 nucleotides match TRBD2. V trimming: 6 bases; J trimming: 3 bases; junction bases outside the gene matches: 6. This CDR3 is built from 15 residues. Germline CDR1 and CDR2: MNHNY and SVGAGI (reference sequence). CDR3 DNA sequence: TGTGCCAGCAGACTAGCGGGAGGCCGGGGCTACGAGCAGTACTTC. Translating it yields CASRLAGGRGYEQYF.

Notes on this clonotype: Mismatch with germline at one junction end may stem from a read error. J is TRBJ2-1 and V is TRBV6-2 or TRBV6-3, with D perhaps matching TRBD1 (5 bases). From germline, CDR1 is MNHEY and CDR2 SVGEGT. There are 17 residues in the CDR3. The CDR3 nucleotides read TGTGCCAGCAGTTACTCGATAAGGGGTTACAGCTACAATGAGCATTACTTC. Translating it yields CASSYSIRGYSYNEHYF.

Of note for this clonotype: This may come from a read error, since a much larger clone is one base off. The chain combines TRBV20-1 with TRBJ1-5; D perhaps matches TRBD1 (5 bases). The germline V and J ends were trimmed by 3 bases and 7 bases, with 16 bases remaining between them. Germline values: CDR1 DFQATT, CDR2 SNEGSKA (reference sequence). CDR3 length equals 14 residues. The CDR3 protein is CSASPPGRKQPQHF. Written as DNA, the CDR3 is TGCAGTGCTAGCCCCCCAGGGAGGAAGCAGCCCCAGCATTTT.

The V and J genes are TRBV5-1 and TRBJ1-2; D uncertain. Trimming cost V 0 bases and J 2 bases, with 8 bases left between them. Germline assignment: CDR1 SGHRS and CDR2 YFSETQ. The CDR3 is made up of 14 amino acids. Here the CDR3 DNA reads TGCGCCAGCAGCTTGGCGACCGAGAACTATGGCTACACCTTC. It yields the protein CASSLATENYGYTF.

This clonotype was seen repeatedly, ten times or more. The CDR3 sequence: CASSLQENTEAFF. CDR3 nucleotide sequence: TGTGCCAGCAGTTTACAAGAGAACACTGAAGCTTTCTTT. The chain combines TRBV12-3 or TRBV12-4 with TRBJ1-1; D remains ambiguous. With 2 bases removed from V and 1 base from J, the gap between germline ends came to 5 bases. CDR3 length equals 13 residues.

The rearrangement links TRBV7-3 to TRBJ1-1, with 7 bases lining up with TRBD1. The CDR3 is 15 amino acids. Germline values: CDR1 SGHTA, CDR2 FQGTGA. J was trimmed by 2 bases and V by 5 bases; bases with no gene match: 8. The CDR3 region has the DNA TGTGCCAGCAGCCCCCGGGACAGTTCCAACACTGAAGCTTTCTTT. Amino acid sequence: CASSPRDSSNTEAFF.

V gene TRBV9 combines with J gene TRBJ2-7; 11 bases match TRBD2. Gene TRBJ2-4 matches the end of the DNA better, so the J call may be wrong. Germline CDR1 and CDR2: SGDLS and YYNGEE. The CDR3 has 16 residues. The CDR3 DNA sequence: TGTGCCAGCAGCGGATATGAACAACTAGCGGGGGACATTCAGTACTTC. Amino acid sequence: CASSGYEQLAGDIQYF.

This clonotype was found a few times. This rearrangement joins TRBV6-2 or TRBV6-3 to TRBJ2-7; D tentatively fits TRBD1 or TRBD2 (6 bases each). Germline CDR1 and CDR2: MNHEY and SVGEGT. V was cut by 4 bases and J by 7 bases, with 14 bases left in between. CDR3 length: 13 amino acids. The CDR3 region has the DNA TGTGCCAGCAGTTCCGCGGGACATCGGGAGCAGTACTTC. Its protein product is CASSSAGHREQYF.

The CDR3 spells CASSSRLAESYNEQFF. CDR3 DNA sequence: TGTGCCAGCAGTTCTCGACTAGCAGAGTCCTACAATGAGCAGTTCTTC. The chain recombines TRBV11-2 with TRBJ2-1, with TRBD2 matching over 7 bases. The CDR3 spans 16 residues. Per the germline V gene, CDR1 is SGHAT and CDR2 is FQNNGV. The J segment lost 1 base and the V segment lost 6 bases, leaving 9 bases of the junction unmatched. Looking up the rest from reference TRBV11-2 and TRBJ2-1 gives the full variable domain: EAGVAQSPRYKIIEKRQSVAFWCNPISGHATLYWYQQILGQGPKLLIQFQNNGVVDDSQLPKDRFSAERLKGVDSTLKIQPAKLEDSAVYLCASSSRLAESYNEQFFGPGTRLTVL.

The rearrangement links TRBV11-3 to TRBJ2-2; possible D gene TRBD1, 5 bases. V lost 3 bases, J lost 4 bases, and 12 bases lay in between. The germline V gene has CDR1 SGHNT and CDR2 YENEEA. This CDR3 has 15 amino acids. In nucleotides, the CDR3 is TGTGCCAGCAGCTTGCTGGGGCATGGCACCGGGGAGCTGTTTTTT. Its translation is CASSLLGHGTGELFF.

The chain employs TRBV25-1 and TRBJ2-7; D is unresolved. V lost 0 bases, J lost 2 bases, and 11 bases lay in between. Per germline, CDR1 MGHDK and CDR2 SYGVNS. CDR3 size: 15 residues. CDR3 protein: CASSEYKGRTYEQYF. The CDR3 nucleotides are TGTGCCAGCAGTGAATATAAGGGCCGTACCTACGAGCAGTACTTC.

This clonotype appeared a few times. A much bigger clone sits one base away, suggesting this may be a read error. This chain joins TRBV9 and TRBJ2-7; TRBD2 matches 10 bases. The CDR3 is 15 amino acids. V was clipped by 0 bases and J by 7 bases; unmatched bases: 7. Looked up from germline, CDR1 is SGDLS and CDR2 is YYNGEE. The CDR3 nucleotides are TGTGCCAGCAGCGTAGCGGGACTAGCGCACAATGAGCAGTACTTC. This sequence encodes CASSVAGLAHNEQYF. Supplemented by reference TRBV9 and TRBJ2-7, the full variable domain reads DSGVTQTPKHLITATGQRVTLRCSPRSGDLSVYWYQQSLDQGLQFLIQYYNGEERAKGNILERFSAQQFPDLHSELNLSSLELGDSALYFCASSVAGLAHNEQYFGPGTRLTVT.

The chain has TRBV25-1 and TRBJ2-5; D is unresolved. The V and J ends lost 3 bases and 3 bases respectively, with 11 bases between them. The CDR3 has 14 amino acids. Germline V gene sequence: CDR1 MGHDK, CDR2 SYGVNS. The CDR3 bases are TGTGCCAGCAGTGACGGATGGTTTGAAGAGACCCAGTACTTC. It codes for CASSDGWFEETQYF.

The sample holds a few counts of this clonotype. The chain combines TRBV5-5 with TRBJ2-7, with a tentative D call TRBD2 (5 bases). Between the trimmed V and J ends, which lost 2 bases and 2 bases, there was a span of 14 bases. The CDR3 loop spans 15 amino acids. CDR1 and CDR2 from the germline V gene are SGHKS and YYEKEE (reference sequence). For the CDR3, the DNA is TGTGCCAGCAGCTTAGGAGGAAGCGTTACCTACGAGCAGTACTTC. Encoded protein: CASSLGGSVTYEQYF.

Of note for this clonotype: The conserved phenylalanine or tryptophan normally closing the CDR3 is absent here, so this likely arose from a read error. This CDR3 is CSARRAKKETQYV. In DNA, the CDR3 is TGCAGTGCTAGAAGGGCCAAAAAAGAGACCCAGTACGTC. The chain links TRBV20-1 to TRBJ2-5; no clear D gene. Germline values: CDR1 DFQATT, CDR2 SNEGSKA (reference sequence). This CDR3 spans 13 amino acids. Trimming took off 2 bases at V and 3 bases at J, with 10 bases between the two ends.

This clonotype has ten or more counts. A much larger clone is a single base away; this may be a read error. This chain joins TRBV12-3 or TRBV12-4 and TRBJ2-3; perhaps D is TRBD1 or TRBD2 (6 bases each). Trimming pared 5 bases from V and 1 base from J, leaving 10 bases between. The CDR3 totals 14 residues. The CDR3: CASSVRGGTDTQYF. The CDR3 bases are TGTGCCAGCAGTGTGAGGGGGGGCACAGATACGCAGTATTTT.

This clonotype came up many times. CDR3 coding DNA: TGTGCCAGCAGGGGCCGGGGGAATGAGCAGTTCTTC. Protein: CASRGRGNEQFF. The V and J genes are TRBV9 and TRBJ2-1; a possible D gene is TRBD2 (6 bases). Germline CDR1 and CDR2: SGDLS and YYNGEE. Trimming left V 5 bases short and J 7 bases short, with 10 bases between. This CDR3 contains 12 residues. Looking up the rest from reference TRBV9 and TRBJ2-1 gives the full variable domain: DSGVTQTPKHLITATGQRVTLRCSPRSGDLSVYWYQQSLDQGLQFLIQYYNGEERAKGNILERFSAQQFPDLHSELNLSSLELGDSALYFCASRGRGNEQFFGPGTRLTVL.

The gene calls are TRBV5-1 and TRBJ2-3, with unresolved D. The V gene's germline CDR1 is SGHRS and CDR2 YFSETQ. Trimming removed 0 bases at V and 0 bases at J, with 11 bases between. The CDR3 is made up of 16 amino acids. The CDR3 nucleotides read TGCGCCAGCAGCTTGGAGGCGCGAACCAGCACAGATACGCAGTATTTT. Protein sequence: CASSLEARTSTDTQYF.

The rearrangement uses TRBV7-2 and TRBJ2-7; TRBD2 aligns across 8 bases. CDR3 length: 16 residues. Germline trimming cut 5 bases from V and 7 bases from J; bases unmatched to any gene: 16. The V gene's germline CDR1 is SGHTA and CDR2 FQGNSA. The chain's CDR3 is CASSTGTRPSYNEQYF. The CDR3 coding sequence is TGTGCCAGCAGCACGGGGACTAGACCCTCCTACAATGAGCAGTACTTC.